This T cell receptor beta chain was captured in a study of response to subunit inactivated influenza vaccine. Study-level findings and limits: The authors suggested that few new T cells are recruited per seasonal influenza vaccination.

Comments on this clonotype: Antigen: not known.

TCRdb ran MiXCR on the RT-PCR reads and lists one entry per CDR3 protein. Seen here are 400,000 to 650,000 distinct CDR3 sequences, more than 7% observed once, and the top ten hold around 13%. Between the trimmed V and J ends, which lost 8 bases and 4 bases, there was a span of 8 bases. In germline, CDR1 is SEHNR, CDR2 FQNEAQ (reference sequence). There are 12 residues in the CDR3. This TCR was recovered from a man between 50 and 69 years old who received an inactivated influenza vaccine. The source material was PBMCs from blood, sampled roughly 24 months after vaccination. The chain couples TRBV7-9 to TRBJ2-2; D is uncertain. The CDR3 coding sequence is TGTGCCAGCGGAGACGGCACCGGGGAGCTGTTTTTT. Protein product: CASGDGTGELFF. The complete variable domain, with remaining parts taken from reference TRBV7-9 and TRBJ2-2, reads DTGVSQNPRHKITKRGQNVTFRCDPISEHNRLYWYRQTLGQGPEFLTYFQNEAQLEKSRLLSDRFSAERPKGSFSTLEIQRTEQGDSAMYLCASGDGTGELFFGEGSRLTVL.